The present entry profiles one T cell receptor (beta chain) with its context. Its antigen is currently unknown. The entry originates in a study of follicular helper T cells after annual influenza vaccination. Overall study results and limits: Change in circulating plasmablasts correlated with ICOS+CD38+ cTfh clonality change. Recurrent ICOS+CD38+ cTfh clonotypes included tetramer and AIM influenza-specific ones.

The CDR3 has 13 residues. Per germline, CDR1 GTSNPN and CDR2 SVGIG (reference sequence). The V gene lost 2 bases and the J gene lost 0 bases, with 5 bases spanning the gap. Time point in this sample: 2015-2016 season, pre-vaccination. Vaccine contraindications, substance abuse, HIV/AIDS, active malignancy and active illness excluded donors. Sequencing of TCRB used Survey level resolution. Clones were read by immunoSEQ multiplex PCR, and TCRdb kept only the in-frame ones, dropping some. The repertoire holds 2,600 or so clones, with about 83% as singletons. This sample comprised CXCR5+ CD38- circulating T follicular helper cells from blood, obtained on the day of influenza vaccination. Indicated subset: circulating Tfh, non-naive CD4+CXCR5+PD-1+ (ICOS+CD38+ or ICOS-CD38-). The receptor was isolated from an adult who received the influenza vaccine. V is TRBV30 and J is TRBJ1-5; D uncertain. The CDR3 DNA follows: TGTGCCTGGAGTCAAAATAGCAATCAGCCCCAGCATTTT. Protein product: CAWSQNSNQPQHF. The complete variable domain, with remaining parts taken from reference TRBV30 and TRBJ1-5, reads SQTIHQWPATLVQPVGSPLSLECTVEGTSNPNLYWYRQAAGRGLQLLFYSVGIGQISSEVPQNLSASRPQDRQFILSSKKLLLSDSGFYLCAWSQNSNQPQHFGDGTRLSIL.